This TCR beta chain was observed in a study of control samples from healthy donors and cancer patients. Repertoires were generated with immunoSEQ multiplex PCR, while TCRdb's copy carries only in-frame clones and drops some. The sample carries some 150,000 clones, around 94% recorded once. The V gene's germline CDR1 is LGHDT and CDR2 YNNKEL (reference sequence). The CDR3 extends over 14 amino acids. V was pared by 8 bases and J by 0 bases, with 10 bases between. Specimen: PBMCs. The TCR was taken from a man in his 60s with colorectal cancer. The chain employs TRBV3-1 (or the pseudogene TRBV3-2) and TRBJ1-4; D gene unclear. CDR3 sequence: CASGYGPTNEKLFF. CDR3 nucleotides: TGTGCCAGCGGGTACGGTCCAACTAATGAAAAACTGTTTTTT.